This T cell receptor (beta chain) was recorded in a study of PD-L1 blockade in urothelial cancer. The data were produced by immunoSEQ multiplex PCR, yet TCRdb's version contains in-frame clones alone and is incomplete. The sample lists 45,000 to 50,000 clones, around 86% occurring once. The time point was: pretreatment peripheral blood. This CDR3 has 13 residues. Germline CDR1 SGHRS, CDR2 YFSETQ. V was trimmed by 3 bases and J by 11 bases, leaving 15 bases between them. The rearrangement uses TRBV5-1 and TRBJ2-4; the D gene is possibly TRBD2 (6 bases). This clonotype was sampled from a man over 45 with urothelial cancer. The source material was PBMCs, sampled around atezolizumab (anti-PD-L1) treatment. The CDR3 loop is CASSSPGLQVQYF. The CDR3 bases are TGCGCCAGCAGCTCCCCGGGACTCCAAGTTCAGTACTTC.